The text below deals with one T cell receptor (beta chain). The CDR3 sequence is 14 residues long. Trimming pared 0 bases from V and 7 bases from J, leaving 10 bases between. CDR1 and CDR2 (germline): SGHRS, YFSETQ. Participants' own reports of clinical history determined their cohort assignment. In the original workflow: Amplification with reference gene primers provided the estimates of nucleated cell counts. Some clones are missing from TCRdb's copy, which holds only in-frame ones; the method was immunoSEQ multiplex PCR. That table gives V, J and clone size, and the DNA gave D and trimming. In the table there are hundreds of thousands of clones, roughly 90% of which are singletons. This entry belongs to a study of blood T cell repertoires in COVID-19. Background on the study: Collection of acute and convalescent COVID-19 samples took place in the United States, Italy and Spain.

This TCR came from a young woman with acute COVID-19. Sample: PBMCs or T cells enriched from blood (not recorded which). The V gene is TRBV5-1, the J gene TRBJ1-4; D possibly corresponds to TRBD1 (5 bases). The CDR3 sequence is CASSLAGSGEKLFF. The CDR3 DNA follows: TGCGCCAGCAGCTTGGCAGGGTCGGGTGAAAAACTGTTTTTT.